This entry is about one TCR beta chain. The clone's antigen remains unknown. Base quality data are lacking; no much larger clone is found one base away. This entry comes from a study of T cells in Graves' hyperthyroidism and ophthalmopathy (dated by TCRdb to about 2019). With respect to the entire study: Peripheral blood was sampled at the time of initial diagnosis, prior to any treatment. TCR V-J signatures able to tell the groups apart were searched for in a discovery cohort of some 100 patients, of whom over 40 had Graves' ophthalmopathy and 57 had stable Graves' hyperthyroidism. Prospective prediction of ophthalmopathy was tested in an independent validation cohort consisting of 18 to 20 hyperthyroidism patients and around 16 patients who later progressed to ophthalmopathy. For training and testing, the roughly 97 patients in the discovery cohort were randomly divided in a 7:3 ratio. The study also compared thyroid tissue and blood T-cell repertoires from several Graves' hyperthyroidism patients. Once sampling was done, hyperthyroidism patients were given methimazole at a starting dose of 30 mg daily, whereas ophthalmopathy patients were given high-dose intravenous methylprednisolone. According to the paper, TCR Vbeta CDR3 sequencing was carried out on roughly 130 peripheral blood samples, which came from under 50 ophthalmopathy, 80 or so hyperthyroidism and approximately 17 progressor patients. Overall results and qualifications from the work: Most expanded thyroid clonotypes (frequency above 0.001) were also detected in blood, a finding suggesting that blood repertoires may reflect thyroid immune responses. In validation, progression to ophthalmopathy was predicted by the model with 65% to 71% sensitivity and 72.22% specificity, a median of approximately 6.5 months before onset. In cross-validation, a model built on a 13 V-J signature told ophthalmopathy apart from stable hyperthyroidism with 87.88% sensitivity and about 81% specificity, and in testing the same model reached 80%/75%. No statistical method was used to fix the sample size in advance, and group allocation was not hidden from the investigators.

V lost 4 bases and J lost 4 bases; the stretch between them is 11 bases long. The CDR1 and CDR2 encoded by the germline V gene are SGHRS and YFSETQ. Including cysteine and phenylalanine, the CDR3 has 14 amino acids. Only CDR3 DNA is held: 42 bases, read in frame from base 1. TCR beta CDR3 regions were amplified from RNA transcripts. A first-round RT-PCR of the TCR CDR3 used the HTBI primer set with the Qiagen OneStep RT-PCR kit. Libraries were constructed in a second round of multiplex PCR, after which size selection and purification were performed. Paired-end sequencing of the libraries was performed with 100 bp reads on an Illumina HiSeq2000. Processing in the source paper ran as follows. SOAPnuke was used to process the raw data, throwing out any read that contained adapters or uncalled bases, had a mean Phred below 15, or lacked an exact constant-primer or identifier match. High-quality paired reads were merged using COPE v1.2.5, and each unique nucleotide sequence was defined as a clonotype. MiTCR v1.1 was used to align clonotypes to the IMGT TRBV, TRBD and TRBJ reference segments. The analysis included only V-J combinations with a frequency above 0.0001, which together covered more than 98% of the repertoires. A TCS score was defined as the ratio of F50 (clonal expansion) to E x V (chaos), with BLOSUM62-based TCRdist applied between CDR3 peptides within each V-J. Welch's t-statistics and random forest reduced 500 to 550 V-J features to roughly 13, which were used in a naive Bayes classifier (R e1071). Clones were called with MiXCR by TCRdb after fastp trimmed the public reads at Q25, and only in-frame beta chains were retained. Each entry is one CDR3 protein sequence, shown with its most common DNA and genes. None of the V and J calls come from the authors' own analysis; TCRdb made them. The sample includes more than 350,000 distinct CDR3 sequences, with roughly 17% observed a single time. The ten largest make up 30% to 35% of the sample.

Hyperthyroidism patients were newly diagnosed, had a disease duration of under 2 months, and were aged 18 to 65 years. The study excluded patients with uncontrolled infections, other autoimmune diseases, pregnancy or lactation. Diagnoses were established on the basis of clinical symptoms, serum thyroxine and TRAb, thyroid ultrasound, and orbital computed tomography. Blood from progressor patients was collected at the time of first diagnosis with hyperthyroidism, before any ophthalmopathy symptoms had appeared. PBMCs were isolated from more than 9 ml of fresh peripheral blood by Ficoll-Paque density gradient centrifugation. Progressor patients were defined as those initially diagnosed with Graves' hyperthyroidism in whom ophthalmopathy developed during follow-up. Trizol reagent was used to extract total RNA, and RNA quality was then checked on an Agilent 2100 Bioanalyzer.

The rearrangement joined TRBV5-1 to TRBJ2-2; matching of 6 bases hints at TRBD2 as the D gene. Sequencing was carried out using blood. This TCR was recovered from a young woman with Graves' hyperthyroidism that later progressed to Graves' ophthalmopathy. The nucleotides are TGCGCCAGCAGCGGTACCGGGAGCACCGGGGAGCTGTTTTTT. It codes for CASSGTGSTGELFF.